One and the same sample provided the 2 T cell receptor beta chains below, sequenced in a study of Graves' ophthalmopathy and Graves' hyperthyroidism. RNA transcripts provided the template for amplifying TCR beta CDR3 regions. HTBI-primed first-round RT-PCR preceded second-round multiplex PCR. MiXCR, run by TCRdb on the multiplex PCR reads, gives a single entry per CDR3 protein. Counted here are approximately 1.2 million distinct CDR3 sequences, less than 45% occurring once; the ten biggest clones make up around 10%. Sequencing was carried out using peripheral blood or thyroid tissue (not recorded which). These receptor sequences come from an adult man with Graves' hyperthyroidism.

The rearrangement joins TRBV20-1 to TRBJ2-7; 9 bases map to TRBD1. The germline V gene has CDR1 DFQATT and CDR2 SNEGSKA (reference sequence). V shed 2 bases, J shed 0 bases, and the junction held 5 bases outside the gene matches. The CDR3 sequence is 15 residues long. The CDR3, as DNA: TGCAGTGCTAGAATACAGGGGGCGGCCTCCTACGAGCAGTACTTC. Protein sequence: CSARIQGAASYEQYF.

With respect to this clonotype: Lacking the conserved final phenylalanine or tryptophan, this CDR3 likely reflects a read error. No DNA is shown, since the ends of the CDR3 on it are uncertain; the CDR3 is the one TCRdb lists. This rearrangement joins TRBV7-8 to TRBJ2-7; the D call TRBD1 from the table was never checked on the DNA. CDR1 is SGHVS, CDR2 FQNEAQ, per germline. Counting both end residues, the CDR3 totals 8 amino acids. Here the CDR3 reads CASSFPVG.